This TCR beta chain was identified during a study of shared clonotypes between healthy human individuals. As for this clone: The antigen is not known.

Overall study results and limits: Generally, naive subsets came out with larger estimated richness than memory subsets.

The healthy adult donors were HIV-negative and reported no recent acute infections or vaccinations. Per germline, CDR1 MDHEN and CDR2 SYDVKM. The CDR3 is 14 residues long. The V and J ends lost 6 bases and 6 bases, in that order; junction bases with no gene match: 8. Clones were read by immunoSEQ multiplex PCR, and TCRdb kept only the in-frame ones, dropping some. The table has around 1.1 million clones, approximately 78% seen once. This TCR came from a man aged 18-30 years in good health. Some clones in this sample may be carry-over from other donors' samples. The sample consisted of memory CD4+ T cells from PBMCs. Described subset: CD45RA-negative fraction. The rearrangement links TRBV28 to TRBJ1-5; 7 bases map to TRBD1. CDR3 sequence (DNA): TGTGCCAGCAGGGGACCAGGGGGAGTTCAGCCCCAGCATTTT. This sequence encodes CASRGPGGVQPQHF.